The rows below give T cell receptor beta chains drawn from one sample of a study of control samples from healthy donors and cancer patients. Sequencing used immunoSEQ multiplex PCR; TCRdb keeps in-frame clones, though not all of them. The sample lists over 200,000 clones; over 75% were seen once. Sequencing was performed on PBMCs. These TCRs come from a woman aged 60-70 years with lung cancer. Each CDR3 is given with its conserved first and last residue. A D gene is named only where the DNA matches it firmly. Rows may omit the clone size; those that give it use once, few, many or a size class.

D	V	J	size	DNA	CDR3
-	TRBV21-1	TRBJ1-5	-	TGTGCCAGCAGCAAAGAAAACTGCACCTCAACCGGGACAAGCAATCAGCCCCAGCATTTT	CASSKENCTSTGTSNQPQHF
TRBD1	TRBV7-9	TRBJ2-7	-	TGTGCCAGCAGCCGAGGTCGGGACAGCTTAAACTACGAGCAGTACTTC	CASSRGRDSLNYEQYF
TRBD1	TRBV5-1	TRBJ2-5	few	TGCGCCAGCAGCACGACAGGGCCGGAGACCCAGTACTTC	CASSTTGPETQYF
TRBD1	TRBV6-2/TRBV6-3	TRBJ1-2	once	TGTGCCAGCAGTTACTCCATGGGACAGAATGGCTACACCTTC	CASSYSMGQNGYTF
TRBD2	TRBV5-1	TRBJ2-1	-	TGCGCCAGCAGCTCCTCTGGACTAGCGGGAGGGCTTGAGCAGTTCTTC	CASSSSGLAGGLEQFF
-	TRBV11-3	TRBJ2-1	-	TGTGCCAGCAGCCACCGACCTCATCGCTATGAGCAGTTCTTC	CASSHRPHRYEQFF
TRBD1	TRBV3-1/TRBV3-2	TRBJ1-4	-	TGTGCCAGCAGCCACCGGGACAGAGGAGAAAAACTGTTTTTT	CASSHRDRGEKLFF
TRBD1	TRBV7-9	TRBJ1-4	-	TGTGCCAGCAGCTTATCAAGGACAGGGGCGACGGAAAAACTGTTTTTT	CASSLSRTGATEKLFF
TRBD1	TRBV6-5	TRBJ1-2	-	TGTGCCAGCACAGGACAGGGGGGTCACTCGGATGGCTACACCTTC	CASTGQGGHSDGYTF
-	TRBV28	TRBJ2-5	-	TGTGCCAGCAGTTTAGGGCAGGGGTTAGGAGAGACCCAGTACTTC	CASSLGQGLGETQYF
-	TRBV6-5	TRBJ2-5	-	TGTGCCAGCAGAGGGGTAAGGGGCGACCAAGAGACCCAGTACTTC	CASRGVRGDQETQYF
TRBD2	TRBV2	TRBJ2-5	-	TGTGCCAGCAGGACAGGACTAGCGGGATCCACGGGCTCCCAAGAGACCCAGTACTTC	CASRTGLAGSTGSQETQYF
TRBD2	TRBV27	TRBJ2-3	-	TGTGCCAGCAGTTCCCCTGCGGGGAGCGGGGGGGCTCTGGATACGCAGTATTTT	CASSSPAGSGGALDTQYF
-	TRBV27	TRBJ1-1	once	TGTGCCAGCACCGGAGCGGGATCGGACACTGAAGCTTTCTTT	CASTGAGSDTEAFF
-	TRBV29-1	TRBJ2-3	-	TGCAGCGTTAGAGGGGGGGCAGGGCTGGGCACAGATACGCAGTATTTT	CSVRGGAGLGTDTQYF
TRBD2	TRBV5-1	TRBJ2-2	-	TGCGCCAGCAGCTCGGAGGGTTTGACTAGCGGTGTCATGGACGGGGAGCTGTTTTTT	CASSSEGLTSGVMDGELFF
-	TRBV5-1	TRBJ2-2	-	TGCGCCAGTAGGTCATCGGCAGCGAACACCGGGGAGCTGTTTTTT	CASRSSAANTGELFF
-	TRBV2	TRBJ2-5	-	TGTGCCAGCAGTCTCTTATCAGAGACCCAGTACTTC	CASSLLSETQYF
TRBD1	TRBV3-1/TRBV3-2	TRBJ1-2	-	TGTGCCAGCAGCCCACAGGGGGTTTATGGCTACACCTTC	CASSPQGVYGYTF
-	TRBV30	TRBJ1-4	-	TGTGCCTGGATCCCCCCTCACGACTCGCCGGTGAATGAAAAACTGTTTTTT	CAWIPPHDSPVNEKLFF
TRBD1	TRBV30	TRBJ2-7	-	TGTGCCTGGAGCGTGGGACAGGGGGCCTACGAGCAGTACTTC	CAWSVGQGAYEQYF
-	TRBV3-1/TRBV3-2	TRBJ1-5	-	TGTGCCAGCAGTTATGGGCCGATAAATCAGCCCCAGCATTTT	CASSYGPINQPQHF
-	TRBV4-1	TRBJ2-1	-	TGCGCCAGCAGCACAGTAGGCGACTACTCTGAGCAGTTCTTC	CASSTVGDYSEQFF
-	TRBV10-3	TRBJ1-1	-	TGTGCCATCAGTGAGACGATAACGGCGACAGCTCTGAACACTGAAGCTTTCTTT	CAISETITATALNTEAFF
-	TRBV7-9	TRBJ1-2	-	TGTGCCAGCAGCTTAGAGGCGGGTCGGCTCGGAGGCTACACCTTC	CASSLEAGRLGGYTF
-	TRBV5-1	TRBJ2-2	-	TGCGCCAGCAGCTCATTTACAGGGCCCGGGGAGCTGTTTTTT	CASSSFTGPGELFF
-	TRBV5-4	TRBJ2-7	few	TGTGCCAGCAGCTTGGAATGGTCAGGGGCGCACGAGCAGTACTTC	CASSLEWSGAHEQYF
-	TRBV7-2	TRBJ1-3	-	TGTGCCAGCAGCTCCCGGACAGGAAACACCATATATTTT	CASSSRTGNTIYF
TRBD1	TRBV29-1	TRBJ2-3	-	TGCAGCGGGGGACAGGGTAGCACAGATACGCAGTATTTT	CSGGQGSTDTQYF
TRBD1	TRBV6-5	TRBJ1-2	-	TGTGCCGGCGGGACAGAGGCTTATGGCTACACCTTC	CAGGTEAYGYTF
TRBD2	TRBV6-4	TRBJ2-2	-	TGTGCCAGCAGTAGCGGGAGGGACACCGGGGAGCTGTTTTTT	CASSSGRDTGELFF
-	TRBV9	TRBJ2-7	-	TGTGCCAGCAGCGTAGATGGCAGGGCTTACGAGCAGTACTTC	CASSVDGRAYEQYF
TRBD1	TRBV5-6	TRBJ1-5	-	TGTGCCAGCAGCTTTGGGACAGGTTACAATCAGCCCCAGCATTTT	CASSFGTGYNQPQHF